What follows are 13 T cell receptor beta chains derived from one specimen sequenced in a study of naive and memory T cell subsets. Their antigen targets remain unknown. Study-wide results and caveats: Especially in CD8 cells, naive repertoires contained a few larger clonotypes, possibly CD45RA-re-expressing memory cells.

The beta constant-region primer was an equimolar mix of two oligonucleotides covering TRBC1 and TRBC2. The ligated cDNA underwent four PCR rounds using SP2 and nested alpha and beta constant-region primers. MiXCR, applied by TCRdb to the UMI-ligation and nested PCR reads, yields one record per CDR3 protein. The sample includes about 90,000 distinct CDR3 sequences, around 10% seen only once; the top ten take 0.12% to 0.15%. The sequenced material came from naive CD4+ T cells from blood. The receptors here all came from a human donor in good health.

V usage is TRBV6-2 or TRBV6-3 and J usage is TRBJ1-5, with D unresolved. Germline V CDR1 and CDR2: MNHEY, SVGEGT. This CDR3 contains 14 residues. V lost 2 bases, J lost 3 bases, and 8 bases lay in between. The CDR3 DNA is TGTGCCAGCAGTTACGTCCCGGACAATCAGCCCCAGCATTTT. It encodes CASSYVPDNQPQHF.

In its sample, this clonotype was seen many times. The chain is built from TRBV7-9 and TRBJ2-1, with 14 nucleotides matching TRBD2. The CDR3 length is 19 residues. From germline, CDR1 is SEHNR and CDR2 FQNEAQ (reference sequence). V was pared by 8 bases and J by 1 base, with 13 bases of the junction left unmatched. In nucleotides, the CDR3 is TGTGCCAGCGATCCTACGAAGACTAGCGGGGGGGCATCCTACAATGAGCAGTTCTTC. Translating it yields CASDPTKTSGGASYNEQFF. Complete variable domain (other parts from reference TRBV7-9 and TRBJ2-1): DTGVSQNPRHKITKRGQNVTFRCDPISEHNRLYWYRQTLGQGPEFLTYFQNEAQLEKSRLLSDRFSAERPKGSFSTLEIQRTEQGDSAMYLCASDPTKTSGGASYNEQFFGPGTRLTVL.

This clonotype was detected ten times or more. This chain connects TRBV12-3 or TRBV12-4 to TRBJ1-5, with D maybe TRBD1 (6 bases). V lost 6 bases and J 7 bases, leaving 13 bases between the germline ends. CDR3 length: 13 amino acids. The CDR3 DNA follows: TGTGCCAGCAGCCTGGACAGAAGACAGCCCCAGCATTTT. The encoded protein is CASSLDRRQPQHF.

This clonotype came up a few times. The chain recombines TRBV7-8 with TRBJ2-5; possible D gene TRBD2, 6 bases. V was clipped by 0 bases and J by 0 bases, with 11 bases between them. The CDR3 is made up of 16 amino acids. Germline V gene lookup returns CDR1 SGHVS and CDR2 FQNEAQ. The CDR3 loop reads CASSLAASAHQETQYF. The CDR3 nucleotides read TGTGCCAGCAGCTTAGCCGCTAGCGCCCACCAAGAGACCCAGTACTTC.

For the CDR3, the DNA is TGTGCCAGCAGCCAAAGAACAGCTAATCTAGCCAAAAACATTCAGTACTTC. Translation gives CASSQRTANLAKNIQYF. The chain links TRBV14 to TRBJ2-4; D not resolved. V shed 2 bases and J shed 0 bases, with 14 bases lying between them. The germline gives CDR1 SGHDN, CDR2 FVKESK. The CDR3 runs 17 residues.

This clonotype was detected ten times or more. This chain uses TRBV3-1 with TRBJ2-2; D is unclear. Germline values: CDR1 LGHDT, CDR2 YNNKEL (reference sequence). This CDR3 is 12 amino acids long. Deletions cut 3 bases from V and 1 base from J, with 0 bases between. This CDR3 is CASSQNTGELFF. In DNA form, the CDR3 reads TGTGCCAGCAGCCAGAACACCGGGGAGCTGTTTTTT.

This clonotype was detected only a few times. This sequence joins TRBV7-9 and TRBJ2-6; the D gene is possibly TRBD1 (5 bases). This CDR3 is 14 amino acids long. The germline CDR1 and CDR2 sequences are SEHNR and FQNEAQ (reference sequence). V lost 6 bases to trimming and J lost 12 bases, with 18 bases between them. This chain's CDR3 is CASRRQGEIFVLTF. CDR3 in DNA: TGTGCCAGCAGAAGGCAAGGGGAAATATTCGTCCTGACTTTC.

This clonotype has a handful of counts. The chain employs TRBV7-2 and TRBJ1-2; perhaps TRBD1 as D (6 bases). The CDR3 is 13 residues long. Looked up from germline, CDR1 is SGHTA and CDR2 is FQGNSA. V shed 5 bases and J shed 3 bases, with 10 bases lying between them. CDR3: CASSQDSYYGYTF. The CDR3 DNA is TGTGCCAGCAGCCAGGACAGCTACTATGGCTACACCTTC.

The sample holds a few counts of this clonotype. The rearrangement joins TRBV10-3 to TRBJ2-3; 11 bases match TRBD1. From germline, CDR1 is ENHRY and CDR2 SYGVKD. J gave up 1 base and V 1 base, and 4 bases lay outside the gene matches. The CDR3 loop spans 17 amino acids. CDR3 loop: CAISEWGTGGRTDTQYF. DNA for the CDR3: TGTGCCATCAGTGAGTGGGGGACAGGGGGTCGCACAGATACGCAGTATTTT.

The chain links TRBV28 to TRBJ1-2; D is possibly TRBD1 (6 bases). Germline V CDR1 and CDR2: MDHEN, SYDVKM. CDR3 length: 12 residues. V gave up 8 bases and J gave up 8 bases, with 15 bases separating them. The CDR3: CASRLQGGGYTF. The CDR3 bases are TGTGCCAGCCGCCTACAGGGAGGCGGCTACACCTTC.

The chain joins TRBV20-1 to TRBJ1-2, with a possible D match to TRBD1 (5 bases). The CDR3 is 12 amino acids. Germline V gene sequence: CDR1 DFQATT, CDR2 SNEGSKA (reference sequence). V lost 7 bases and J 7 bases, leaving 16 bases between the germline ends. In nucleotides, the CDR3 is TGCAGTGTCGTTGGCAGGGCGGGTGGCTACACCTTC. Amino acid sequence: CSVVGRAGGYTF.

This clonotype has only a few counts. The CDR3 is CASSLGSAPLHF. The CDR3 bases are TGTGCCAGCAGCCTGGGGTCGGCACCCCTCCACTTT. The chain has TRBV3-1 and TRBJ1-6; D gene unclear. This CDR3 spans 12 amino acids. The germline V gene has CDR1 LGHDT and CDR2 YNNKEL (reference sequence). Trimming took 4 bases from V and 11 from J, leaving 9 bases between them. Filled out from reference TRBV3-1 and TRBJ1-6, the complete variable domain reads DTAVSQTPKYLVTQMGNDKSIKCEQNLGHDTMYWYKQDSKKFLKIMFSYNNKELIINETVPNRFSPKSPDKAHLNLHINSLELGDSAVYFCASSLGSAPLHFGNGTRLTVT.

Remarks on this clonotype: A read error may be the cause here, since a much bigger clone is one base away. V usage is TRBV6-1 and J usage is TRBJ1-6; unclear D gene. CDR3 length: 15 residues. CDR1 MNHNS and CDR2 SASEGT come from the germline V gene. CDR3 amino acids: CASKRVSSYNSPLNF. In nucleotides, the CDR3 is TGTGCCAGCAAAAGGGTCAGCTCCTATAATTCACCCCTCAACTTT.